This T cell receptor beta chain derives from a study of cytomegalovirus exposure and HLA in healthy donors (dated by TCRdb to about 2017). Looking at the study overall: According to an earlier analysis of 550 to 700 of the donors, roughly 180 million T cells yielded approximately 120 million unique TCR beta sequences and about 300 Gb of sequence data. An early release covering 500 to 750 HLA-typed donors comprised about 300 gigabases of sequencing data and 85 million to 100 million unique TCR sequences. The genetic ancestry cluster associated with self-reported Caucasian donors included about four fifths of the approximately 430 genotyped donors. The study was designed to test whether signatures of past pathogen exposure could be identified by cataloging public T cell receptors. The study used immunosequencing to profile the T cell repertoires of 600 to 850 subjects and linked those repertoires to cytomegalovirus serostatus. A separate validation cohort of 100 to 150 different subjects was used in addition to the roughly 670-subject first cohort. High-throughput TCR immunosequencing, statistical association of individual TCRs with disease status, and machine learning were combined to predict cytomegalovirus infection status. In a later analysis, previously published TCR beta repertoires from 666 donors were re-analyzed and high-resolution HLA genotyping was added so that TCR occurrence patterns could be studied. Rather than drawing on any new phenotypic data, the later analysis identified candidate immune exposures from TCR beta sequences and the way those sequences occurred across donors. An earlier analysis of 450 to 750 of the donors used high-throughput TCR beta sequencing to judge whether each TCR beta V gene segment behaved as functional or pseudogenic. Alongside the repertoire data, information on donor age, sex, ethnicity and CMV serostatus was compiled. A later genetic analysis took genome-wide SNP genotypes for about 60% of the roughly 670 donors and used that subset as a discovery cohort. All discovery cohort repertoires had been generated on a single sequencing platform. Class I and class II HLA loci were covered by the typing at four-digit resolution. The number of donors typed differed by locus, with roughly 620-630 for A, B, C, DRB1 and DQB1, around 500 for DQA1, 600 to 610 for DPA1, and under 490 for DPB1. A handful of DR-DQ haplotypes were treated as single units for association and clustering because of strong linkage in the cohort. On average, around 240,000 unique TCR beta nucleotide sequences were sequenced per donor among a few hundred genotyped donors of the cohort, with roughly 18% of those sequences being non-productive. The full study reports these points: In a later analysis, TCR association rates were found to vary across HLA loci, with the most associated TCRs seen for DRB1 alleles and the fewest for HLA-C alleles. Several of the top co-occurrence clusters appeared to be linked to parvovirus B19, influenza, CMV and Epstein-Barr virus, according to a later analysis. A cluster of highly shared sequence variants was judged likely to represent a technical artifact of the sequencing pipeline. Some 15 rarely observed V segments, including chromosome 9 orphons, were excluded from the earlier analysis of about 500 of the donors because counts were too low. Correlated functional status among segregating V segments might be attributable to linkage disequilibrium, but an unknown experimental factor could not be ruled out. The authors suggested that the approach could potentially be generalized to other disease states and immunological phenotypes. Across donors, most TCR sequences were observed very rarely, whereas some public TCRs were present in many individuals. Specific HLA alleles were associated with roughly 16,000 TCR beta sequences at a false discovery rate of 0.05 in a later analysis. Immune exposure information for the cohort was limited to CMV serostatus. A later analysis found that HLA-associated TCR beta chains were more clonally expanded and had lower generation probabilities than equally common non-associated chains. According to a later genetic analysis, donors in an Asian-associated ancestry cluster had fewer N-insertions in productive TCRs than the roughly 700-donor mean. In the study, 150 to 200 TCR beta chains were listed as associated with cytomegalovirus. Assigning TCR associations to individual alleles was difficult when HLA alleles, especially DR and DQ, strongly co-occurred. Only TCR beta chains were sequenced in this cohort, and the absence of alpha or paired-chain data limited detectable features. In vitro tests confirmed that three of the cytomegalovirus-associated TCR beta chains recognize cytomegalovirus antigens. Most CMV-associated TCR beta chains appeared to be HLA-restricted in a later analysis, and the HLA associations seemed to be driven largely by CMV exposure. In an earlier analysis of approximately 590 of the donors, most TCR beta V segments appeared in productive rearrangements about 87% or about 30% of the time, broadly matching IMGT annotations. In a later genetic analysis, a missense DCLRE1C variant was associated with V-gene and J-gene trimming of TCR beta chains, and the association was replicated in an independent cohort. A further reported finding was that TCR beta sequences accurately predicted the HLA-A and HLA-B alleles for most subjects in the first cohort. Sequencing depth was assumed to be roughly uniform across donors in the presence/absence analyses, though that assumption may not hold. The classifier was reported to diagnose cytomegalovirus status with high specificity and sensitivity in both the original cohort and the validation cohort. Because HLA typing was unavailable for some donors at each locus, only the typed subset was used in association tests. Some IMGT-functional V segments, including TRBV6-2 and TRBV6-3, could not be told apart with the 87-base-pair reads, so those segments were excluded.

The library was obtained by the immunoSEQ multiplex PCR assay. For the multiplex PCR, a mixture combining 60 forward primers for TCR Vbeta segments and 13 reverse primers for TCR Jbeta segments was used. A multiplex PCR assay on genomic DNA amplified the CDR3 region of rearranged TCR beta genes. The amplified TCR beta libraries were sequenced on the Illumina HiSeq System as 87-base-pair reads. The authors processed their data as follows. A later analysis counted about 82 million unique TCR beta chains across the 700 or so repertoires, and roughly 11 million of these chains were shared by at least two donors. To remove PCR and sequencing errors, raw reads were error-corrected and collapsed into unique sequences using a nearest-neighbor algorithm that merged closely related sequences. To assign V, D and J gene segments, CDR3 sequences were aligned to IMGT reference sequences. For a sequence to be retained, a match of at least six nucleotides to both a V gene segment and a J gene segment was required. Rearrangements were called productive when the CDR3 lacked stop codons and stayed in frame with V and J; all others were non-productive. CDR3 was defined by IMGT convention, running from the second conserved V-encoded cysteine to the conserved J-encoded phenylalanine. The earlier analysis of 500 to 650 of the donors excluded any sequence lacking an unambiguous match to a single V gene segment. An earlier analysis of several hundred of the donors called V segments functional above 56.7% productive rearrangements and segregating when the between-donor standard deviation exceeded 5%. A statistical classification framework was built for diagnosing cytomegalovirus status from the catalog of TCR beta chain sequences. V and J gene assignment, in a later analysis, came from comparing TCR nucleotide sequences with IMGT/GENE-DB human TR gene sequences. A later analysis assigned CDR3 sequences and most-parsimonious VDJ recombination scenarios with the TCRdist pipeline. In a later analysis, each TCR beta chain was defined by its CDR3 amino acid sequence together with its V-gene family, and reads without a unique V-gene family were excluded. To address suspected cross-contamination and a sequencing artifact, a later analysis removed 592 highly shared, low-generation-probability nucleotide sequences. In a later analysis, a clonal expansion index for each public chain was calculated from normalized within-repertoire ranks of inferred template counts. A later analysis computed generation probabilities with a VDJ recombination model fitted to out-of-frame rearrangements, and checked the results against IGoR. A later analysis scored TCR-TCR, TCR-HLA and TCR-CMV co-occurrence with hypergeometric tests, applying a repertoire-size bias correction to TCR pairs. In a later analysis, false discovery rates were estimated by permuting HLA or CMV assignments 20 times. A later analysis grouped co-occurring TCRs with DBSCAN, adding TCRdist sequence similarity when clustering within HLA-allele-positive subsets. For co-occurrence clustering, repertoires with fewer than 30,000 or more than 120,000 public chains were excluded, along with five or six repertoires with anomalous nucleotide sharing. TCRdb obtained this table from immuneACCESS and retained in-frame rearrangements with V and J assigned. These tables miss some clones; where compared with another copy, unresolved V genes account for less than half of the shortfall, and the remainder is unexplained. V and J calls and clone size come straight from that table; D and trimming were deduced from the DNA. This sample gives roughly 90,000 clones in total; around 84% of them show up just once. The biggest ten clones account for 4.6% of the sample.

Details on this clone: Its antigen is unknown. Per-base qualities were not stored, and no clone one base away is much larger.

The cohort was made up of 666 healthy bone marrow donors. Cohort members were all nominally healthy when sampled, although unrecorded immune exposures were likely present. The donor was CMV seropositive and belonged to the group of around 300 seropositive cohort members. A peripheral blood sample was collected from each donor, and TCR beta sequencing was performed on peripheral blood mononuclear cells. The Qiagen DNeasy Blood Extraction Kit was used to extract genomic DNA from the blood cell samples. In the germline V gene, CDR1 corresponds to LGHNA and CDR2 to YNFKEQ. V lost 1 base and J lost 4 bases; the stretch between them is 10 bases long. The CDR3 runs 14 amino acids, cysteine and phenylalanine included. Only the CDR3 DNA stays, 42 bases, in frame from base 1.

The source is a woman between 35 and 50 years old in good health and CMV-seropositive. In this chain, TRBV4-2 is recombined with TRBJ1-1; possibly the D gene is TRBD1, per 5 matching bases. Material for sequencing was PBMCs. Read as DNA, the sequence is TGTGCCAGCAGCCAAGCTCGAAGGGGCACTGAAGCTTTCTTT. Translation gives CASSQARRGTEAFF.